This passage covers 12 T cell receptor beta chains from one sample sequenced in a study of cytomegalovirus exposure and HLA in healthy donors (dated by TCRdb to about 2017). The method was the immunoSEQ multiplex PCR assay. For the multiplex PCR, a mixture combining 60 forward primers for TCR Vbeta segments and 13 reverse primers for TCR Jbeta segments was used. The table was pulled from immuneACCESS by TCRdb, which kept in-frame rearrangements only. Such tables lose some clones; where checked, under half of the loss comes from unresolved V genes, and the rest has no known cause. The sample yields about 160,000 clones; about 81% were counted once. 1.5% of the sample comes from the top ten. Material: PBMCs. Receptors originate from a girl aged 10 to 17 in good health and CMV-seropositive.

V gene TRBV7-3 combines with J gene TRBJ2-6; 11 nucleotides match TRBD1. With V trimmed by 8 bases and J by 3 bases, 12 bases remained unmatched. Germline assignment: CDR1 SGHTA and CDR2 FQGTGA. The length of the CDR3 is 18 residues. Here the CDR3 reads CASGRPGTGGYGANVLTF. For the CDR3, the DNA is TGTGCCAGCGGAAGACCCGGGACAGGGGGTTATGGGGCCAACGTCCTGACTTTC.

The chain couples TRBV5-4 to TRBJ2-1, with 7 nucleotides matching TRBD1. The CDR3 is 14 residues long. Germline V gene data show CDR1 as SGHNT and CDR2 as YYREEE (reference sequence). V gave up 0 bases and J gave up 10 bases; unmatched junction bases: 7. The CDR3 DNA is TGTGCCAGCAGCTTGGACAGGGGAACTCGGGAGCAGTTCTTC. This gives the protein CASSLDRGTREQFF.

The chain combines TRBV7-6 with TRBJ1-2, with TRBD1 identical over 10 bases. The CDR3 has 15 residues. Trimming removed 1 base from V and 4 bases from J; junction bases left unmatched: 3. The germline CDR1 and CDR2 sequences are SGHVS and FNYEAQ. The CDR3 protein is CASSLGGTGAYGYTF. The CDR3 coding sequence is TGTGCCAGCAGCTTAGGCGGGACAGGGGCCTATGGCTACACCTTC.

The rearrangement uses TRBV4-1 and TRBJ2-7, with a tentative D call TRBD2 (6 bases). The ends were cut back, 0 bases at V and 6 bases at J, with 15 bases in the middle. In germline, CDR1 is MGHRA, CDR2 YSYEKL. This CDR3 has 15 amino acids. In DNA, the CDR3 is TGCGCCAGCAGCCAAGATATCACTAGCCCTGGCGAGCAGTACTTC. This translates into CASSQDITSPGEQYF.

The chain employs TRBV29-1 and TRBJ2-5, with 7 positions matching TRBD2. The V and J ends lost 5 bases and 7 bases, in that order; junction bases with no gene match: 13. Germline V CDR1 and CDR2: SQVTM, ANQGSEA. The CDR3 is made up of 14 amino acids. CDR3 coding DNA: TGCAGCGTTCCGACTAGCCTCAATCGTGGGACCCAGTACTTC. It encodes CSVPTSLNRGTQYF.

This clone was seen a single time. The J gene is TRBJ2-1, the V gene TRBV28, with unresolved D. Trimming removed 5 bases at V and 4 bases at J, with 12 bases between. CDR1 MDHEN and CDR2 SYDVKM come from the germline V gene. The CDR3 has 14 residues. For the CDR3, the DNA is TGTGCCAGCAGTCAACTTACGCGATACAATGAGCAGTTCTTC. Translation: CASSQLTRYNEQFF.

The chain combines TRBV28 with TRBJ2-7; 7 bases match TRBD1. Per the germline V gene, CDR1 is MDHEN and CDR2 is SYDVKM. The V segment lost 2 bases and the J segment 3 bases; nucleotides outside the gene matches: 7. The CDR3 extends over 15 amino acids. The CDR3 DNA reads TGTGCCAGCAGTTTAACCCAGGGGGAACTCTACGAGCAGTACTTC. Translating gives CASSLTQGELYEQYF.

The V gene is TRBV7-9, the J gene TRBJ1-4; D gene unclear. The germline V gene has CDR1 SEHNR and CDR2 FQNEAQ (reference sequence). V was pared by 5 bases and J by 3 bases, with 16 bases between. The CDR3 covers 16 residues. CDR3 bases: TGTGCCAGCAGCGCCCCGGGGAGGGTGCCTAATGAAAAACTGTTTTTT. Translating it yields CASSAPGRVPNEKLFF.

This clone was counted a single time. Written as DNA, the CDR3 is TGCGCCAGCAGCTTGGGCAGCGCAAACACTGAAGCTTTCTTT. Protein product: CASSLGSANTEAFF. The chain is built from TRBV5-1 and TRBJ1-1, with D unresolved. The CDR3 contains 14 residues. The V end was cut by 0 bases, the J end by 2 bases, with 8 bases between. Germline V lookup: CDR1 SGHRS, CDR2 YFSETQ.

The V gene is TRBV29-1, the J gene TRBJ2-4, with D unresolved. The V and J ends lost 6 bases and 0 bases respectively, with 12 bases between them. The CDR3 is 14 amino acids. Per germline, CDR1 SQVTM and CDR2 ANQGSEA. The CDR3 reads CSVVPGLAKNIQYF. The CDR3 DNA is TGCAGCGTGGTCCCCGGGTTAGCCAAAAACATTCAGTACTTC. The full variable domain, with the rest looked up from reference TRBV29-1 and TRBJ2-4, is SAVISQKPSRDICQRGTSLTIQCQVDSQVTMMFWYRQQPGQSLTLIATANQGSEATYESGFVIDKFPISRPNLTFSTLTVSNMSPEDSSIYLCSVVPGLAKNIQYFGAGTRLSVL.

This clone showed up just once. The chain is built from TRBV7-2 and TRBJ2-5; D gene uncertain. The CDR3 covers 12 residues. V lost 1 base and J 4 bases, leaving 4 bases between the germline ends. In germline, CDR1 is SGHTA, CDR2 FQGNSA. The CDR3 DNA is TGTGCCAGCAGCTTAGTCCTAGAGACCCAGTACTTC. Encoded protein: CASSLVLETQYF.

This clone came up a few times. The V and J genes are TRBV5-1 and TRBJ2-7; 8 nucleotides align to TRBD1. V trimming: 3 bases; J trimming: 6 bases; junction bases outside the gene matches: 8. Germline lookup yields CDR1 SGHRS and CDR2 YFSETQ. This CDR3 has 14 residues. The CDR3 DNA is TGCGCCAGCAGCTGGACAGGGAGCGCCGTCGAGCAGTACTTC. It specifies CASSWTGSAVEQYF. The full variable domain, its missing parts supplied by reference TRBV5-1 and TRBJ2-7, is KAGVTQTPRYLIKTRGQQVTLSCSPISGHRSVSWYQQTPGQGLQFLFEYFSETQRNKGNFPGRFSGRQFSNSRSEMNVSTLELGDSALYLCASSWTGSAVEQYFGPGTRLTVT.